This TCR beta chain was observed in a study of T-cell memory formation after mild COVID-19. In this sample, this clonotype turned up many times. Amplification by 5'RACE using constant-segment primers produced TCR alpha and TCR beta cDNA libraries that carried sample barcodes and UMIs. From the 5' RACE reads, TCRdb called clonotypes with MiXCR, one entry per CDR3 protein. The sample holds more than 150,000 distinct CDR3 sequences; 11% are singletons and the top ten take about 3.5%. The germline V gene has CDR1 ENHRY and CDR2 SYGVKD. V lost 8 bases, J lost 3 bases, and 3 bases stayed unmatched. The CDR3 covers 12 residues.

V is TRBV10-3 and J is TRBJ2-7; 8 nucleotides line up with TRBD1. Source material: PBMCs or a T cell subset sorted from them (not recorded which). This sequence was found in a man between 18 and 35 years old who had mild COVID-19 (a few samples of this study predate the infection). Cell type and time point are not known. The CDR3 region is CAIGQGGYEQYF. In DNA, the CDR3 is TGTGCCATCGGACAGGGAGGCTACGAGCAGTACTTC.